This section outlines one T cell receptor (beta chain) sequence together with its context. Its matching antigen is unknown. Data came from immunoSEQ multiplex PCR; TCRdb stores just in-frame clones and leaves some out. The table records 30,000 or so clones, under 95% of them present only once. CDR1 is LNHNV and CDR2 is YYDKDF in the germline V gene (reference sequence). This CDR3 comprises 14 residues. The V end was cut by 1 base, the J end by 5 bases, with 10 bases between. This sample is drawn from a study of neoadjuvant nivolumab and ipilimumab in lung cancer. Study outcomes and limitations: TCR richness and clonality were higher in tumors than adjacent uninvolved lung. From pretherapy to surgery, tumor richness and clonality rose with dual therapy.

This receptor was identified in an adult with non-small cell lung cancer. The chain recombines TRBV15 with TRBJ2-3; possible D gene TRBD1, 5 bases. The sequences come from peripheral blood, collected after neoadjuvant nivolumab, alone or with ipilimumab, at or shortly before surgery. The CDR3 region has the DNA TGTGCCACCAGCAGAGGGGGCAGTCGAGATACGCAGTATTTT. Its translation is CATSRGGSRDTQYF.